The clone carrying this T cell receptor (beta chain) was seen ten or more times. TCRdb reprocessed the PCR reads via MiXCR and lists one record per CDR3 protein. Here the sample spans a few hundred thousand distinct CDR3 sequences, 20% to 25% being singletons. This sample is drawn from a study of molecular identifiers for immune sequencing clone quantification. This CDR3 spans 14 amino acids. V trimming: 6 bases; J trimming: 5 bases; junction bases outside the gene matches: 7. Germline loops: CDR1 MNHEY, CDR2 SMNVEV (reference sequence). When naive CD8 T cells were sorted, they were gated as CD8+CD4-CCR7+CD45RA+.

This receptor was identified in a human donor in good health. Some libraries in this study had Jurkat cell RNA spiked in. The sequenced sample consisted of naive CD8+ T cells from blood, with Jurkat cell RNA spiked in. Subset reported: FACS-sorted CD8+CD4-CCR7+CD45RA+ naive T cells. This rearrangement joins TRBV27 to TRBJ1-1; 9 bases match TRBD1. CDR3 nucleotides: TGTGCCAGCAGACCAAACAGGGGGCTGACTGAAGCTTTCTTT. Protein: CASRPNRGLTEAFF.